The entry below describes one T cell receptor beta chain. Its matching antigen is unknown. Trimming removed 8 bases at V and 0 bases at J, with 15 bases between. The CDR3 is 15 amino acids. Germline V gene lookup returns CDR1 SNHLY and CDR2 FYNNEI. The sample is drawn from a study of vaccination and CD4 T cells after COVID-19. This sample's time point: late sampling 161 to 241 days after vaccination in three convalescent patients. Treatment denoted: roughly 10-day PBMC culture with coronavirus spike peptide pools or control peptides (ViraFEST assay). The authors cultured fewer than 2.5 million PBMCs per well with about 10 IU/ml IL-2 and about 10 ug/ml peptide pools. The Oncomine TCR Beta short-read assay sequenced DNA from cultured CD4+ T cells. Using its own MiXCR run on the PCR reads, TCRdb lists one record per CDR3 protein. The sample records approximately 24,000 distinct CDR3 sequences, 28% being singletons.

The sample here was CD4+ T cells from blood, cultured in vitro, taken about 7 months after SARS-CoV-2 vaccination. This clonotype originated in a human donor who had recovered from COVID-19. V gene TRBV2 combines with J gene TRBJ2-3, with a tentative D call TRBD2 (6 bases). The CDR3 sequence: CASARDSTSTDTQYF. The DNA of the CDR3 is TGTGCCAGCGCCAGGGACTCTACTAGCACAGATACGCAGTATTTT.